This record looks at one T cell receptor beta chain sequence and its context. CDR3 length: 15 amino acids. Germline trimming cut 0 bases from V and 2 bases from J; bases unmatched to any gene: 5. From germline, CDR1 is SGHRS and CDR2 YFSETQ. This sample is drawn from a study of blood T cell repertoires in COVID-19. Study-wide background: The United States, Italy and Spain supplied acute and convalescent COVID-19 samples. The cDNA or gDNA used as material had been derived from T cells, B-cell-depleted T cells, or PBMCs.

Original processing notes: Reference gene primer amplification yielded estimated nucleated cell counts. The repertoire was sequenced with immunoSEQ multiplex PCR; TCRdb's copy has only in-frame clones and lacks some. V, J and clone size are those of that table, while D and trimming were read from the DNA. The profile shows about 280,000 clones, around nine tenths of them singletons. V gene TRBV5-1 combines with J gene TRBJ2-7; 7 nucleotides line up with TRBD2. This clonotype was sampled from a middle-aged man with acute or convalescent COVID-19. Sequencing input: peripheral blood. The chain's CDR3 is CASSLGASGAYEQYF. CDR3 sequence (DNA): TGCGCCAGCAGCTTGGGGGCTAGCGGAGCCTACGAGCAGTACTTC.